This entry features one T cell receptor (beta chain) sequence. This sample was included in a study of Graves' ophthalmopathy and Graves' hyperthyroidism. Study-level background: Untreated patients at initial diagnosis provided peripheral blood.

Using RNA transcripts, the TCR beta CDR3 regions were amplified. First-round RT-PCR with HTBI primers preceded a second-round multiplex PCR. TCRdb processed the multiplex PCR reads anew with MiXCR; each CDR3 protein has one entry. The sample holds 200,000 to 250,000 distinct CDR3 sequences, around 42% seen once. This CDR3 contains 14 residues. Germline V gives CDR1 SNHLY, CDR2 FYNNEI. Between the trimmed V and J ends, which lost 1 base and 3 bases, there was a span of 9 bases. The TCR comes from an adult man with Graves' ophthalmopathy. V gene TRBV2 combines with J gene TRBJ1-2; D gene unclear. The material sequenced was peripheral blood. This CDR3 reads CASSEGNGYYGYTF. The CDR3, as DNA: TGTGCCAGCAGTGAAGGGAACGGATACTATGGCTACACCTTC.